This TCR beta chain was sequenced in a study of blood T cell repertoires in COVID-19. On the study more broadly: Researchers got acute and convalescent COVID-19 samples from the United States, Italy and Spain. T cells, B-cell-depleted T cells, or PBMCs supplied cDNA or gDNA.

V lost 0 bases and J lost 0, with 7 bases in between. The CDR3 length is 15 residues. Germline CDR1 and CDR2: SGHNT and YYREEE (reference sequence). In the original processing: Amplification of reference gene primers provided the estimated nucleated cell counts. TCRdb's table, derived via immunoSEQ multiplex PCR, lists solely in-frame clones and lacks some. V and J calls and clone size are copied from that table; D and trimming were computed from the DNA. The sample has tens of thousands of clones, around 88% seen once. The source material was peripheral blood. The clonotype originates from a man aged 55 to 70 with acute or convalescent COVID-19. The chain is built from TRBV5-4 and TRBJ2-1; D unclear. For the CDR3, the DNA is TGTGCCAGCAGCTTGGGATCGCGCTCCTACAATGAGCAGTTCTTC. This codes for CASSLGSRSYNEQFF.